This TCR beta chain was profiled in a study of CXCR3-negative and CXCR3-positive naive CD8 T cells. Study-level results: Similarly elevated diversity marked both naive subsets, with memory CD8+ cells showing far lower diversity. More hydrophobic TRB CDR3s occurred in CXCR3-positive than in CXCR3-negative naive cells. Fresh PBMCs served for most assays, and CXCR3 expression fell partially after cryopreservation.

The study made its TRB cDNA libraries by 5' RACE, adding UMI labels. TCRdb re-called the 5' RACE reads and catalogs CDR3 proteins one per entry, DNA excluded. In all, the sample yields tens of thousands of distinct CDR3 sequences. In regard to this clonotype: The antigen is undetermined.

Among CD8+ T cells, naive ones were CD45RO-CCR7+CD27+CD95-. Germline values: CDR1 MDHEN, CDR2 SYDVKM. CDR3 size: 15 residues. V is TRBV28 and J is TRBJ2-7; the TCRdb D gene call, TRBD1, has no DNA to confirm it. This clonotype was obtained from a human donor in good health. Some clones in this sample may be carry-over from other donors' samples. The sample consisted of naive CXCR3+ CD8+ T cells from blood. As for subset: CD45RO-CCR7+CD27+CD95- naive CD8+ T cells expressing CXCR3 (TNR3+). CDR3 amino acids: CASSSTLGRWDEQYF.